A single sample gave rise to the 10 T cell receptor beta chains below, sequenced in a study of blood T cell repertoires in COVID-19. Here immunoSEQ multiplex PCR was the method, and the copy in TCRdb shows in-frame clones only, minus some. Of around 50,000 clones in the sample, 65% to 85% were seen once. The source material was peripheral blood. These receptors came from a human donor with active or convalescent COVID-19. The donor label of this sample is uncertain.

The DNA of the CDR3 is TGTGCCGCTTTACAAAGGCCGGGACAGGGGACTCCACCCCTCCACTTT. It specifies CAALQRPGQGTPPLHF. V and J are TRBV24-1 and TRBJ1-6, with 10 bases fitting TRBD1. This CDR3 is 16 amino acids long. V shed 12 bases and J 11 bases; nucleotides not matched to a gene: 18. Per germline, CDR1 KGHDR and CDR2 SFDVKD.

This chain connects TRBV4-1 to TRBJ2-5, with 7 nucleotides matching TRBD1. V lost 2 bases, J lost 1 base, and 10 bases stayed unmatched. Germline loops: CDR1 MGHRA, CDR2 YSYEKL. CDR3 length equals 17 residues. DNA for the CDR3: TGCGCCAGCAGCCAAAGGCCGTCGGGGACAGCCCAAGAGACCCAGTACTTC. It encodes CASSQRPSGTAQETQYF.

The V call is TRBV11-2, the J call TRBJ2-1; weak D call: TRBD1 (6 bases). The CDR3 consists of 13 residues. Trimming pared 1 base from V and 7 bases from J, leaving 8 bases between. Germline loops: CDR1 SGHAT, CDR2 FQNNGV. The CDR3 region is CASSLVGQNEQFF. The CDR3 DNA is TGTGCCAGCAGCTTAGTAGGACAGAATGAGCAGTTCTTC.

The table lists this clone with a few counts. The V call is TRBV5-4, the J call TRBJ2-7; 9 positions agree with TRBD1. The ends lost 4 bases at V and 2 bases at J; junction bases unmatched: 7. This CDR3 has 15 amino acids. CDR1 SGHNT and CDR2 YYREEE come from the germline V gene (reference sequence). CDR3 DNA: TGTGCCAGCAGCGCCGCGGGACAGGGCCCCTACGAGCAGTACTTC. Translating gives CASSAAGQGPYEQYF.

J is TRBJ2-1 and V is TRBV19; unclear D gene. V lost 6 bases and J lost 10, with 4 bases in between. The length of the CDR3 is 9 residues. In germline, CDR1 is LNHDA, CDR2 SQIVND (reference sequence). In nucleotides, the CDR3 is TGTGCCAGTAGCCCAGAGCAGTTCTTC. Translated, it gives CASSPEQFF.

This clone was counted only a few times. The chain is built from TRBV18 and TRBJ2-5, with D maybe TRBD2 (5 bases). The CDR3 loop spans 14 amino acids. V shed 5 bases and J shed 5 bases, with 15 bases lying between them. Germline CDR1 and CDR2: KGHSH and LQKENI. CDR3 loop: CASSGERFGETQYF. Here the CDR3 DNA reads TGTGCCAGCTCAGGGGAGCGGTTCGGGGAGACCCAGTACTTC.

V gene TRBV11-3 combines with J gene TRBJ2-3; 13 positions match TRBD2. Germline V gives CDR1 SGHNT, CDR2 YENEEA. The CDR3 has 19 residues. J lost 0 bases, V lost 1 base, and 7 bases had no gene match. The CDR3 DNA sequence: TGTGCCAGCAGCTTAGGGGGACTAGCGGGACCCTCGAGCACAGATACGCAGTATTTT. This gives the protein CASSLGGLAGPSSTDTQYF.

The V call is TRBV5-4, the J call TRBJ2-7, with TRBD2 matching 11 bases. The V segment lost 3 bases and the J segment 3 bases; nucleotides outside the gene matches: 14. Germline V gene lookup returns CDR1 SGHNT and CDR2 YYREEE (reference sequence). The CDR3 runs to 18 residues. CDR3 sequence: CASSSPISTLAGDYEQYF. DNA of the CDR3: TGTGCCAGCAGCTCGCCTATATCAACACTAGCGGGAGACTACGAGCAGTACTTC.

The CDR3 here is CASSPFAGGGETQYF. Written as DNA, the CDR3 is TGTGCCAGCAGCCCGTTTGCGGGAGGGGGAGAGACCCAGTACTTC. The chain couples TRBV13 to TRBJ2-5; 9 bases fit TRBD2. The germline V gene has CDR1 PRHDT and CDR2 FYEKMQ (reference sequence). The CDR3 has 15 residues. V shed 5 bases and J 4 bases; nucleotides not matched to a gene: 8.

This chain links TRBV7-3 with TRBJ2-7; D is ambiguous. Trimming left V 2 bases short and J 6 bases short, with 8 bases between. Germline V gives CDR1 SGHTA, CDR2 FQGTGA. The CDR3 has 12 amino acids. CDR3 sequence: CASSLAGSEQYF. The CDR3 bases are TGTGCCAGCAGCTTAGCTGGCTCCGAGCAGTACTTC.